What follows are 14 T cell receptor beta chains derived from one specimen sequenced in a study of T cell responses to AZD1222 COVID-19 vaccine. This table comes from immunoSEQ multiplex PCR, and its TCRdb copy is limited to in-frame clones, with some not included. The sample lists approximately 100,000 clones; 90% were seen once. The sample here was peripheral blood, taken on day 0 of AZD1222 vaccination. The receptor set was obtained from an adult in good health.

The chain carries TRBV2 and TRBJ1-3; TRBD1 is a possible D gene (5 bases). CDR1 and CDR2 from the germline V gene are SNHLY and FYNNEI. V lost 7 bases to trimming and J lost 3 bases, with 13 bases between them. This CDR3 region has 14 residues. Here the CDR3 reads CASNGGRGGNTIYF. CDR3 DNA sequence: TGTGCCAGCAATGGGGGAAGAGGTGGAAACACCATATATTTT.

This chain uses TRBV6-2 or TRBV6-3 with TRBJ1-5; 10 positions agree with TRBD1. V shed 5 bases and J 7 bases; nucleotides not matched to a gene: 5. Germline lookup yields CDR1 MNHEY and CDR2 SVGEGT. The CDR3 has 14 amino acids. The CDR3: CASSRTGGYQPQHF. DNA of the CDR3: TGTGCCAGCAGTCGGACAGGGGGGTACCAGCCCCAGCATTTT.

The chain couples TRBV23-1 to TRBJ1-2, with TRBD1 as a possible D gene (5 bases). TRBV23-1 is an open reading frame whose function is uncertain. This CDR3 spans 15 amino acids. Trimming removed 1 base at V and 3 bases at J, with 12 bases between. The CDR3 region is CASSQWRGGYYGYTF. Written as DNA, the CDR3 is TGCGCCAGCAGTCAATGGCGGGGCGGGTACTATGGCTACACCTTC.

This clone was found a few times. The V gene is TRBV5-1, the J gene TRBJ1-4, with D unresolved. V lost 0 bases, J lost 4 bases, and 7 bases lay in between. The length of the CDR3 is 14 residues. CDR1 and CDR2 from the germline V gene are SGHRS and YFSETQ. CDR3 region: CASSLGTYNEKLFF. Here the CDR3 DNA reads TGCGCCAGCAGCTTGGGCACGTATAATGAAAAACTGTTTTTT.

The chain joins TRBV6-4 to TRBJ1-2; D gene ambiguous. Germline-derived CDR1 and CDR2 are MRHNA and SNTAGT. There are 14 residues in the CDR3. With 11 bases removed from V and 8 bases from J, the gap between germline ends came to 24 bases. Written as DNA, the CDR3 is TGTGCCCCCTCAGAGGAATCGACGCCGAGAGGCTACACCTTC. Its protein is CAPSEESTPRGYTF.

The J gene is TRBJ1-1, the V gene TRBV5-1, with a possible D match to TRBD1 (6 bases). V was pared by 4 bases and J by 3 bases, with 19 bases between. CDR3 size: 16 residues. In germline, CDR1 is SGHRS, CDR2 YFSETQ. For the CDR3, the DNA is TGCGCCAGCAGCCCACGCGGGGGCTTGTTGTACACTGAAGCTTTCTTT. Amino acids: CASSPRGGLLYTEAFF.

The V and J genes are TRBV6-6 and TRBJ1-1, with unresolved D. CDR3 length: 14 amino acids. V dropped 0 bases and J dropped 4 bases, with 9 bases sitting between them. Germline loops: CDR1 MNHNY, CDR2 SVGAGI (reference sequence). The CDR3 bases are TGTGCCAGCAGTTACTCGAGGGTAAGCACTGAAGCTTTCTTT. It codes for CASSYSRVSTEAFF.

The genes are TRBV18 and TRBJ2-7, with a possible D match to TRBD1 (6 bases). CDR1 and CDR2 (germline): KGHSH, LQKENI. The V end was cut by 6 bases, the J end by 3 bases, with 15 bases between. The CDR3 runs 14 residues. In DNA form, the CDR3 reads TGTGCCAGCTCCCCTGGGGGCGGAGACTACGAGCAGTACTTC. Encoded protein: CASSPGGGDYEQYF.

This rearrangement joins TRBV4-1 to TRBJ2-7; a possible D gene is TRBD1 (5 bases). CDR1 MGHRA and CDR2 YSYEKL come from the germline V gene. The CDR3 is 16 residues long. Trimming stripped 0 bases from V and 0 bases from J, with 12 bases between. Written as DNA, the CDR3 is TGCGCCAGCAGCCAAGAACCAGGGTTTAGCTCCTACGAGCAGTACTTC. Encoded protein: CASSQEPGFSSYEQYF.

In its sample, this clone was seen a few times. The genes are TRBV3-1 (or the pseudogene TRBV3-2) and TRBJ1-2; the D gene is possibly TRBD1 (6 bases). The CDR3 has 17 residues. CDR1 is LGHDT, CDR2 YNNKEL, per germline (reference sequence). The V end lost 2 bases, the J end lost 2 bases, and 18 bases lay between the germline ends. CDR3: CASSQLSTGRDNYGYTF. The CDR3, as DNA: TGTGCCAGCAGCCAACTGTCCACAGGGCGAGACAACTATGGCTACACCTTC.

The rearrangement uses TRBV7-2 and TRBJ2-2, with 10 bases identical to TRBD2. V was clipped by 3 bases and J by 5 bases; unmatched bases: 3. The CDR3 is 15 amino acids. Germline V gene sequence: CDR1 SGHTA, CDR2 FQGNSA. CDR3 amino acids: CASSLLAGATGELFF. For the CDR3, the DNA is TGTGCCAGCAGCTTGCTAGCGGGGGCGACCGGGGAGCTGTTTTTT.

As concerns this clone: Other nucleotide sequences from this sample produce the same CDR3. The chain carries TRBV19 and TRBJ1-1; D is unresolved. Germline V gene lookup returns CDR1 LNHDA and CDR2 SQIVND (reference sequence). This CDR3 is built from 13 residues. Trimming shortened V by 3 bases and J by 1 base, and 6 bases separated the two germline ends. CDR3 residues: CASSITANTEAFF. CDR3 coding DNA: TGTGCCAGTAGTATTACAGCGAACACTGAAGCTTTCTTT.

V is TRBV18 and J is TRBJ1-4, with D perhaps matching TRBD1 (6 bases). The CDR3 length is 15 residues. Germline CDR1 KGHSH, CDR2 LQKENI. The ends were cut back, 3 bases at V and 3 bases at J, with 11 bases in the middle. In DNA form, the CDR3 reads TGTGCCAGCTCACCCAGACAGGCTCCTAATGAAAAACTGTTTTTT. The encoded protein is CASSPRQAPNEKLFF.

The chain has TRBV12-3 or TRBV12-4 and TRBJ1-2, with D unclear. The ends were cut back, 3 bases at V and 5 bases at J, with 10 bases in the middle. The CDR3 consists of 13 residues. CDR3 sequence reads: CASSFSRQYGYTF. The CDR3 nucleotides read TGTGCCAGCAGTTTTAGTCGGCAGTATGGCTACACCTTC.